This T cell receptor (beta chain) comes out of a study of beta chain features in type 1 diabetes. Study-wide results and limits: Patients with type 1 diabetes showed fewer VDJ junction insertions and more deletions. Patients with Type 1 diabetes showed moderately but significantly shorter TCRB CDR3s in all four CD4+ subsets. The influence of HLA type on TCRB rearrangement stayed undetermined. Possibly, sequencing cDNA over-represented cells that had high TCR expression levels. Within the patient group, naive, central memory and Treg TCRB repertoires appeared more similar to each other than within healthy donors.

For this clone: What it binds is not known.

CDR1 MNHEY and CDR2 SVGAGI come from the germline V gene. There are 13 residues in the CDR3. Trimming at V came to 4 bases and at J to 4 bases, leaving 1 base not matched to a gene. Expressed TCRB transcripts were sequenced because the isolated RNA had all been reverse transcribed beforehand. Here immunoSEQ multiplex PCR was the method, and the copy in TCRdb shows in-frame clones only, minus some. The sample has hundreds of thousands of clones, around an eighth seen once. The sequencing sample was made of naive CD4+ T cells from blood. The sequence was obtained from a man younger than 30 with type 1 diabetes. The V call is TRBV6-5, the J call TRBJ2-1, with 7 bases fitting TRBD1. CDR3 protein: CASSWGQYNEQFF. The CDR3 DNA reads TGTGCCAGCAGTTGGGGACAGTACAATGAGCAGTTCTTC.